The 28 T cell receptor beta chains below come from one sample, sequenced in a study of monozygotic twins with cystic fibrosis. TCRdb's copy holds only in-frame clones and misses some; the assay was immunoSEQ multiplex PCR. Seen here are roughly 20,000 clones, approximately 97% observed once, and the top ten hold about 2%. The sample consisted of blood. These receptors were collected from a woman aged 30 to 39 with cystic fibrosis.

The CDR3: CASSRSRDGGSYGYTF. CDR3 DNA: TGTGCCAGCAGCCGCTCGAGAGATGGGGGAAGCTATGGCTACACCTTC. This chain links TRBV7-9 with TRBJ1-2; weak D call: TRBD1 (5 bases). Trimming took 5 bases from V and 4 from J, leaving 20 bases between them. This CDR3 is built from 16 residues. The germline CDR1 and CDR2 sequences are SEHNR and FQNEAQ (reference sequence).

This sequence joins TRBV25-1 and TRBJ1-5; the D is unclear. The CDR3 contains 16 residues. V was pared by 4 bases and J by 0 bases, with 13 bases between. The germline gives CDR1 MGHDK, CDR2 SYGVNS. The CDR3 sequence is CASSGDTRNSNQPQHF. The CDR3 DNA is TGTGCCAGCAGTGGCGATACGAGGAATAGCAATCAGCCCCAGCATTTT.

This clone was recorded once. This chain links TRBV4-1 with TRBJ2-3; 10 nucleotides align to TRBD2. Germline-derived CDR1 and CDR2 are MGHRA and YSYEKL. The CDR3 sequence is 16 residues long. Trimming at V came to 4 bases and at J to 0 bases, leaving 4 bases not matched to a gene. CDR3 region: CASSLAGGPSTDTQYF. The CDR3 DNA sequence: TGCGCCAGCAGCCTAGCGGGGGGTCCAAGCACAGATACGCAGTATTTT.

The chain employs TRBV5-1 and TRBJ2-1, with D perhaps TRBD2 (7 bases). The CDR3 is 16 amino acids. Germline loops: CDR1 SGHRS, CDR2 YFSETQ. Trimming removed 0 bases from V and 6 bases from J, with 16 bases in between. CDR3 sequence (DNA): TGCGCCAGCAGCTTGGTGGGGGGGCTCCTAGCCAATGAGCAGTTCTTC. Translation gives CASSLVGGLLANEQFF.

The rearrangement joins TRBV6-6 to TRBJ1-1; D unclear. Germline assignment: CDR1 MNHNY and CDR2 SVGAGI (reference sequence). The CDR3 covers 13 residues. Trimming shortened V by 1 base and J by 3 bases, and 6 bases separated the two germline ends. In DNA, the CDR3 is TGTGCCAGCAGTTACTTTAAGGACACTGAAGCTTTCTTT. This translates into CASSYFKDTEAFF.

The V call is TRBV7-9, the J call TRBJ2-1; 8 positions match TRBD2. Germline V lookup: CDR1 SEHNR, CDR2 FQNEAQ (reference sequence). This CDR3 region has 15 residues. Losses at the gene ends were 6 bases for V and 5 bases for J; bases not matched to a gene: 9. The CDR3 loop reads CASRLAGTRHNEQFF. For the CDR3, the DNA is TGTGCCAGCAGACTCGCCGGGACTAGACACAATGAGCAGTTCTTC.

The chain employs TRBV5-6 and TRBJ2-3; the D call may be TRBD1 or TRBD2 (5 bases each). The CDR3 contains 13 residues. Germline V CDR1 and CDR2: SGHDT, YYEEEE. Trimming cost V 4 bases and J 4 bases, with 10 bases left between them. As DNA, the CDR3 is TGTGCCAGCAGCCTATGGGGGTCAGATACGCAGTATTTT. It translates to CASSLWGSDTQYF. Together with reference TRBV5-6 and TRBJ2-3, the CDR3 gives the full variable domain: DAGVTQSPTHLIKTRGQQVTLRCSPKSGHDTVSWYQQALGQGPQFIFQYYEEEERQRGNFPDRFSGHQFPNYSSELNVNALLLGDSALYLCASSLWGSDTQYFGPGTRLTVL.

The chain has TRBV4-1 and TRBJ1-3; D unclear. Trimming removed 0 bases at V and 4 bases at J, with 7 bases between. Germline CDR1 is MGHRA and CDR2 is YSYEKL. CDR3 size: 14 residues. In nucleotides, the CDR3 is TGCGCCAGCAGCCAAGACCCGGGGGGAAACACCATATATTTT. Protein sequence: CASSQDPGGNTIYF.

The V gene is TRBV10-3, the J gene TRBJ1-2; D possibly corresponds to TRBD1 (6 bases). V was cut by 5 bases and J by 2 bases, with 6 bases left in between. Looked up from germline, CDR1 is ENHRY and CDR2 is SYGVKD. CDR3 size: 12 residues. CDR3 in amino acids: CAISQGNYGYTF. CDR3 DNA: TGTGCCATCAGTCAGGGGAACTATGGCTACACCTTC.

This chain joins TRBV5-6 and TRBJ1-4; TRBD1 agrees at 8 bases. With V trimmed by 1 base and J by 4 bases, 6 bases remained unmatched. The CDR3 runs 16 residues. Germline CDR1 is SGHDT and CDR2 is YYEEEE. CDR3 amino acids: CASSLSWGQDNEKLFF. In nucleotides, the CDR3 is TGTGCCAGCAGCTTGAGTTGGGGACAGGATAATGAAAAACTGTTTTTT.

This chain joins TRBV25-1 and TRBJ2-1, with 8 bases fitting TRBD2. Germline V gene lookup returns CDR1 MGHDK and CDR2 SYGVNS. Trimming at V came to 4 bases and at J to 1 base, leaving 3 bases not matched to a gene. The CDR3 is made up of 15 amino acids. CDR3 sequence: CASSVPSGSYNEQFF. As DNA, the CDR3 is TGTGCCAGCAGTGTCCCTAGCGGGTCCTACAATGAGCAGTTCTTC.

The chain combines TRBV18 with TRBJ2-3; D unresolved. Trimming shortened V by 6 bases and J by 6 bases, and 7 bases separated the two germline ends. Germline CDR1 KGHSH, CDR2 LQKENI. The CDR3 loop spans 11 amino acids. In DNA form, the CDR3 reads TGTGCCAGCTCCCAGGCGGATACGCAGTATTTT. As protein: CASSQADTQYF.

The chain combines TRBV6-1 with TRBJ2-7, with D maybe TRBD1 (5 bases). Trimming stripped 4 bases from V and 3 bases from J, with 7 bases between. In germline, CDR1 is MNHNS, CDR2 SASEGT. The CDR3 is 12 residues long. For the CDR3, the DNA is TGTGCCAGCAGTGCACAGGACTACGAGCAGTACTTC. Translating it yields CASSAQDYEQYF.

This clone was detected only once. The rearrangement joins TRBV29-1 to TRBJ2-7; D assignment may be TRBD1 or TRBD2 (5 bases each). Germline-derived CDR1 and CDR2 are SQVTM and ANQGSEA. V was cut by 3 bases and J by 6 bases, with 12 bases left in between. The CDR3 totals 12 residues. The CDR3 loop reads CSVEKSGGEQYF. In DNA form, the CDR3 reads TGCAGCGTTGAGAAGTCTGGGGGCGAGCAGTACTTC.

The chain employs TRBV6-5 and TRBJ2-3; D call uncertain. V lost 6 bases, J lost 2 bases, and 9 bases lay in between. Per germline, CDR1 MNHEY and CDR2 SVGAGI. CDR3 length equals 13 residues. CDR3 protein: CASSTPNTDTQYF. CDR3 bases: TGTGCCAGCAGCACCCCCAACACAGATACGCAGTATTTT.

This chain uses TRBV4-2 with TRBJ2-7; D is undetermined. This CDR3 contains 14 residues. V dropped 1 base and J dropped 1 base, with 8 bases sitting between them. CDR1 and CDR2 from the germline V gene are LGHNA and YNFKEQ. Here the CDR3 reads CASSQGIGSYEQYF. CDR3 nucleotides: TGTGCCAGCAGCCAAGGAATAGGTTCCTACGAGCAGTACTTC.

This chain joins TRBV19 and TRBJ1-5; D not resolved. The germline gives CDR1 LNHDA, CDR2 SQIVND (reference sequence). Trimming took off 3 bases at V and 3 bases at J, with 12 bases between the two ends. The CDR3 spans 15 residues. The CDR3 spells CASSMINLFNQPQHF. The CDR3 DNA is TGTGCCAGTAGTATGATAAATCTTTTCAATCAGCCCCAGCATTTT.

The chain carries TRBV5-1 and TRBJ1-2; 9 bases line up with TRBD1. The length of the CDR3 is 16 residues. V was clipped by 0 bases and J by 6 bases; unmatched bases: 9. Germline assignment: CDR1 SGHRS and CDR2 YFSETQ. The CDR3 reads CASSLDRGLGGDGYTF. CDR3 sequence (DNA): TGCGCCAGCAGCTTGGACAGGGGGCTCGGCGGAGATGGCTACACCTTC.

In its sample, this clone was seen once. The chain employs TRBV7-6 and TRBJ2-5; TRBD2 agrees at 7 bases. CDR3 size: 15 residues. Losses at the gene ends were 6 bases for V and 1 base for J; bases not matched to a gene: 8. Germline CDR1 and CDR2: SGHVS and FNYEAQ. In DNA, the CDR3 is TGTGCCAGCAGACGGGGAGGGATTCCCCAAGAGACCCAGTACTTC. This encodes CASRRGGIPQETQYF.

The chain joins TRBV7-9 to TRBJ1-5; TRBD1 aligns across 7 bases. CDR1 is SEHNR and CDR2 is FQNEAQ in the germline V gene (reference sequence). V was pared by 6 bases and J by 9 bases, with 14 bases of the junction left unmatched. The CDR3 covers 15 residues. The CDR3 region has the DNA TGTGCCAGCAGGCCTCTCACAGGGGCCGTGGCGCCCCAGCATTTT. It specifies CASRPLTGAVAPQHF.

CDR3 sequence (DNA): TGTGCCAGCAGTTTGAAGCGACTAGCCTACACAGATACGCAGTATTTT. It specifies CASSLKRLAYTDTQYF. The genes are TRBV28 and TRBJ2-3; 7 bases are shared with TRBD2. The CDR3 is 16 residues long. Germline V gene data show CDR1 as MDHEN and CDR2 as SYDVKM. V trimming: 3 bases; J trimming: 2 bases; junction bases outside the gene matches: 8.

The chain combines TRBV19 with TRBJ2-7, with TRBD1 as a possible D gene (6 bases). CDR3 length equals 14 residues. Germline CDR1 LNHDA, CDR2 SQIVND (reference sequence). Trimming took off 6 bases at V and 2 bases at J, with 14 bases between the two ends. CDR3 region: CASSPGTRPYEQYF. Here the CDR3 DNA reads TGTGCCAGTAGCCCCGGGACAAGGCCCTACGAGCAGTACTTC.

The chain employs TRBV18 and TRBJ2-7; TRBD2 matches at 9 bases. The V segment lost 3 bases and the J segment 0 bases; nucleotides outside the gene matches: 3. In germline, CDR1 is KGHSH, CDR2 LQKENI. There are 15 residues in the CDR3. CDR3 residues: CASSPAGGNSYEQYF. The CDR3, as DNA: TGTGCCAGCTCACCCGCGGGGGGGAACTCCTACGAGCAGTACTTC.

The chain is built from TRBV19 and TRBJ1-1; the match to TRBD1 covers 8 bases. CDR3 length: 16 amino acids. The germline gives CDR1 LNHDA, CDR2 SQIVND (reference sequence). V lost 3 bases and J lost 0; bases outside the gene matches: 6. CDR3 residues: CASSIRSGGLNTEAFF. In DNA, the CDR3 is TGTGCCAGTAGTATCCGATCAGGGGGCTTGAACACTGAAGCTTTCTTT.

The chain carries TRBV10-2 and TRBJ2-1; a possible D gene is TRBD1 (6 bases). The CDR3 length is 12 residues. V lost 4 bases to trimming and J lost 8 bases, with 9 bases between them. The germline V gene encodes CDR1 WSHSY and CDR2 SAAADI. The CDR3 bases are TGCGCCAGCAGTGGGGGGCGCGATGAGCAGTTCTTC. Translating gives CASSGGRDEQFF.

The J gene is TRBJ1-6, the V gene TRBV5-1; D not certain. Deletions cut 3 bases from V and 10 bases from J, with 11 bases between. CDR3 size: 13 residues. Germline V gene data show CDR1 as SGHRS and CDR2 as YFSETQ. CDR3 loop: CASSSASGSPLHF. As DNA, the CDR3 is TGCGCCAGCAGCTCGGCGTCTGGCTCACCCCTCCACTTT.

The rearrangement joins TRBV2 to TRBJ2-6; a weak D match, TRBD1 (5 bases). The CDR3 has 15 residues. Trimming removed 6 bases at V and 4 bases at J, with 13 bases between. Germline CDR1 and CDR2: SNHLY and FYNNEI. CDR3 sequence (DNA): TGTGCCAGCAGAAGCAGGGATGCCGGGGCCAACGTCCTGACTTTC. Protein: CASRSRDAGANVLTF.

This chain connects TRBV7-9 to TRBJ1-1; D remains ambiguous. The V and J ends lost 0 bases and 7 bases respectively, with 18 bases between them. From germline, CDR1 is SEHNR and CDR2 FQNEAQ (reference sequence). CDR3 length: 16 residues. CDR3 in DNA: TGTGCCAGCAGCTTAGCGTCGGGAGTCCCCACGGATGAAGCTTTCTTT. Translating it yields CASSLASGVPTDEAFF.